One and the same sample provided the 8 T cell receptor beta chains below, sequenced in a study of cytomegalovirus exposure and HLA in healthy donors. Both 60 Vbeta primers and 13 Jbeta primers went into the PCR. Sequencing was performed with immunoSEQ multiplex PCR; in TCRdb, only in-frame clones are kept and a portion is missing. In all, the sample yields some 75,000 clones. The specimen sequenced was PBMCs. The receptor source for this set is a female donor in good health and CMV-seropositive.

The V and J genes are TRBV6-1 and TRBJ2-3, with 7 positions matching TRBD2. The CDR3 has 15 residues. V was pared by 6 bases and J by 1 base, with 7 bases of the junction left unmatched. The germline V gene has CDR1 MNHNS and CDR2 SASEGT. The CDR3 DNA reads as TGTGCCAGCAGCCCAATGGGGGGGGGCACAGATACGCAGTATTTT. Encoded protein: CASSPMGGGTDTQYF.

CDR3 amino acids: CAWSPIAGGFTQYF. DNA of the CDR3: TGTGCCTGGAGTCCGATAGCGGGGGGCTTTACGCAGTATTTT. The chain couples TRBV30 to TRBJ2-3; TRBD2 matches 10 bases. The CDR3 covers 14 residues. Germline CDR1 and CDR2: GTSNPN and SVGIG (reference sequence). V dropped 2 bases and J dropped 8; count of bases not matched to a gene: 7.

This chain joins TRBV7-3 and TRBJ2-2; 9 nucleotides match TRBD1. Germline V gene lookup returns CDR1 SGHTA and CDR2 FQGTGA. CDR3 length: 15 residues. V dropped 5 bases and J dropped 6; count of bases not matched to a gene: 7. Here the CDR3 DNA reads TGTGCCAGCAGCCTGGACAGGGGACGTTCCGGGGAGCTGTTTTTT. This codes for CASSLDRGRSGELFF.

CDR3 amino acids: CASSLWGRGNQPQHF. The CDR3 DNA reads as TGTGCCAGCAGCTTATGGGGGAGGGGAAATCAGCCCCAGCATTTT. The chain links TRBV5-6 to TRBJ1-5; TRBD1 might be the D (5 bases). Germline V CDR1 and CDR2: SGHDT, YYEEEE. V lost 2 bases to trimming and J lost 4 bases, with 13 bases between them. The CDR3 covers 15 residues. The variable domain in full, with the rest retrieved from reference TRBV5-6 and TRBJ1-5, is DAGVTQSPTHLIKTRGQQVTLRCSPKSGHDTVSWYQQALGQGPQFIFQYYEEEERQRGNFPDRFSGHQFPNYSSELNVNALLLGDSALYLCASSLWGRGNQPQHFGDGTRLSIL.

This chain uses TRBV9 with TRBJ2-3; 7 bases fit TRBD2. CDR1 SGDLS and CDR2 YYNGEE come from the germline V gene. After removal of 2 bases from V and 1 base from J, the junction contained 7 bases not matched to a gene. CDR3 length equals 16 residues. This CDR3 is CASSVTGGRGTDTQYF. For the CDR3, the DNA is TGTGCCAGCAGCGTGACCGGCGGGAGAGGCACAGATACGCAGTATTTT.

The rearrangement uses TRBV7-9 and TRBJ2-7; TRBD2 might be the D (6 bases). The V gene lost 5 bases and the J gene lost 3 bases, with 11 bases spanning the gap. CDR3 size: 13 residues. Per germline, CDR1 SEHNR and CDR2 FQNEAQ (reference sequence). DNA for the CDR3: TGTGCCAGCAGCCCTGTAGCGGACTACGAGCAGTACTTC. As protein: CASSPVADYEQYF.

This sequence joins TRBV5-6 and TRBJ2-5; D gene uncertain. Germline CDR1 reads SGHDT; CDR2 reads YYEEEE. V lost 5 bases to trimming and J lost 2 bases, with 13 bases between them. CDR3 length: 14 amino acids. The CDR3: CASSSGRRQETQYF. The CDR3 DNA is TGTGCCAGCAGTTCTGGGCGACGGCAAGAGACCCAGTACTTC. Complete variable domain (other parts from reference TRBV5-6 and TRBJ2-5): DAGVTQSPTHLIKTRGQQVTLRCSPKSGHDTVSWYQQALGQGPQFIFQYYEEEERQRGNFPDRFSGHQFPNYSSELNVNALLLGDSALYLCASSSGRRQETQYFGPGTRLLVL.

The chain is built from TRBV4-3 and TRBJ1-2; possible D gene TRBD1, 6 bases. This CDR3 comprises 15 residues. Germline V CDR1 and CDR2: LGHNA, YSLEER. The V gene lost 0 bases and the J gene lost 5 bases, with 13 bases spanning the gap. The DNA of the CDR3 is TGCGCCAGCAGCCAAGATTTGGACAGCTTATATGGCTACACCTTC. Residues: CASSQDLDSLYGYTF.